A single sample is the source of the 8 T cell receptor beta chains below, sequenced in a study of PD-L1 blockade in urothelial cancer. Some clones are missing from TCRdb's copy, which holds only in-frame ones; the method was immunoSEQ multiplex PCR. The sample carries 49,000 or so clones, around 79% recorded once. Indicated time point: pretreatment peripheral blood. Source: PBMCs, taken around atezolizumab (anti-PD-L1) treatment. The receptors here all came from a man between 65 and 79 years old with urothelial cancer.

This chain links TRBV4-1 with TRBJ1-6; 7 bases are shared with TRBD1. The germline V gene encodes CDR1 MGHRA and CDR2 YSYEKL. With V trimmed by 0 bases and J by 9 bases, 17 bases remained unmatched. The CDR3 sequence is 19 residues long. The CDR3 loop reads CASSQDSTAGTVAGSPLHF. CDR3 nucleotides: TGCGCCAGCAGCCAAGATTCCACGGCCGGGACAGTGGCAGGTTCACCCCTCCACTTT.

J is TRBJ1-2 and V is TRBV19; 7 bases map to TRBD1. Germline values: CDR1 LNHDA, CDR2 SQIVND (reference sequence). CDR3 size: 17 residues. After removal of 8 bases from V and 1 base from J, the junction contained 16 bases not matched to a gene. CDR3 amino acids: CASWDSFQRRVNYGYTF. The CDR3, as DNA: TGTGCCAGTTGGGACAGCTTTCAAAGACGGGTTAACTATGGCTACACCTTC.

The chain has TRBV7-2 and TRBJ2-3, with 14 bases that match TRBD2. V shed 4 bases, J shed 7 bases, and the junction held 4 bases outside the gene matches. Germline lookup yields CDR1 SGHTA and CDR2 FQGNSA. The CDR3 runs to 15 residues. The CDR3: CASSSGLAGVNTQYF. CDR3 DNA sequence: TGTGCCAGCAGCTCGGGACTAGCGGGAGTAAATACGCAGTATTTT.

CDR3 bases: TGTGCCAGCAGTCGAAGGCCAACAGAACTGGGCTACAATGAGCAGTTCTTC. Its translation: CASSRRPTELGYNEQFF. This chain connects TRBV2 to TRBJ2-1; no definite D call. From germline, CDR1 is SNHLY and CDR2 FYNNEI. V was cut by 5 bases and J by 3 bases, with 20 bases left in between. The CDR3 is 17 amino acids.

The chain employs TRBV7-8 and TRBJ2-1, with D perhaps matching TRBD1 (6 bases). Germline V gene data show CDR1 as SGHVS and CDR2 as FQNEAQ. V dropped 7 bases and J dropped 8 bases, with 18 bases sitting between them. The length of the CDR3 is 14 residues. CDR3 nucleotides: TGTGCCAGCACCATCCAGGGGTTCCACGATGAGCAGTTCTTC. Its translation is CASTIQGFHDEQFF.

The genes are TRBV25-1 and TRBJ2-5; TRBD2 matches at 12 bases. The CDR3 consists of 14 residues. The junction had 1 base not matched to a gene; V was cut back by 4 bases and J by 4 bases. Germline CDR1 MGHDK, CDR2 SYGVNS. DNA for the CDR3: TGTGCCAGCAGTGCGGGACTAGCGGGAGAGACCCAGTACTTC. Residues: CASSAGLAGETQYF.

CDR3 region: CASSSYSSPYEQYF. CDR3 coding DNA: TGTGCCAGCAGCTCCTATTCTAGTCCCTACGAGCAGTACTTC. The rearrangement uses TRBV11-3 and TRBJ2-7; D remains unclear. Trimming left V 4 bases short and J 2 bases short, with 12 bases between. This CDR3 has 14 amino acids. From germline, CDR1 is SGHNT and CDR2 YENEEA.

The chain uses TRBV10-3 and TRBJ2-3, with 10 bases fitting TRBD2. CDR3 length: 16 residues. J lost 0 bases, V lost 3 bases, and 3 bases had no gene match. Per the germline V gene, CDR1 is ENHRY and CDR2 is SYGVKD. The CDR3 loop reads CAISDPTSGSTDTQYF. CDR3 bases: TGTGCCATCAGTGACCCGACTAGCGGGAGCACAGATACGCAGTATTTT.